These 9 T cell receptor beta chains were all obtained from the same sample, sequenced in a study of T cell changes during pregnancy in multiple sclerosis. Repertoires were generated with immunoSEQ multiplex PCR, while TCRdb's copy carries only in-frame clones and drops some. The repertoire holds approximately 60,000 clones, with about 90% as singletons. The source was peripheral blood, collected in the first trimester of pregnancy. These receptors were collected from a female donor with multiple sclerosis, enrolled in a pregnancy study.

J is TRBJ2-7 and V is TRBV27; a weak D match, TRBD1 (6 bases). V gave up 8 bases and J gave up 0 bases, with 14 bases separating them. The CDR3 sequence is 14 residues long. The V gene's germline CDR1 is MNHEY and CDR2 SMNVEV (reference sequence). The chain's CDR3 is CASWARDNSYEQYF. CDR3 DNA sequence: TGTGCCAGCTGGGCCAGGGACAACTCCTACGAGCAGTACTTC.

V is TRBV15 and J is TRBJ2-7, with 7 bases that match TRBD2. V lost 0 bases and J lost 6; bases outside the gene matches: 14. The germline V gene encodes CDR1 LNHNV and CDR2 YYDKDF (reference sequence). The CDR3 spans 17 residues. The CDR3 DNA follows: TGTGCCACCAGCAGAGATAGAGGGAGGGCTCGTCTGGGCGAGCAGTACTTC. This codes for CATSRDRGRARLGEQYF. Full variable domain (outside the CDR3, taken from reference TRBV15 and TRBJ2-7): DAMVIQNPRYQVTQFGKPVTLSCSQTLNHNVMYWYQQKSSQAPKLLFHYYDKDFNNEADTPDNFQSRRPNTSFCFLDIRSPGLGDTAMYLCATSRDRGRARLGEQYFGPGTRLTVT.

The CDR3 region is CASSGTGSAGNTIYF. The CDR3, as DNA: TGTGCCAGCTCCGGGACAGGGTCGGCTGGAAACACCATATATTTT. V and J are TRBV2 and TRBJ1-3, with 9 bases identical to TRBD1. The CDR3 runs to 15 residues. With 8 bases clipped from V and 2 bases from J, the junction kept 7 bases outside the gene matches. CDR1 is SNHLY and CDR2 is FYNNEI in the germline V gene. Drawing the rest from reference TRBV2 and TRBJ1-3, the complete variable domain is EPEVTQTPSHQVTQMGQEVILRCVPISNHLYFYWYRQILGQKVEFLVSFYNNEISEKSEIFDDQFSVERPDGSNFTLKIRSTKLEDSAMYFCASSGTGSAGNTIYFGEGSWLTVV.

V gene TRBV18 combines with J gene TRBJ1-2; D not resolved. V lost 0 bases, J lost 1 base, and 15 bases lay in between. The germline V gene encodes CDR1 KGHSH and CDR2 LQKENI. The CDR3 is made up of 17 amino acids. CDR3 protein: CASSPPGAGQFNYGYTF. The CDR3 DNA sequence: TGTGCCAGCTCACCACCGGGAGCGGGTCAATTTAACTATGGCTACACCTTC.

The V call is TRBV11-2, the J call TRBJ2-3, with 8 bases identical to TRBD2. The germline V gene encodes CDR1 SGHAT and CDR2 FQNNGV. The length of the CDR3 is 16 residues. The V and J ends lost 4 bases and 4 bases, in that order; junction bases with no gene match: 10. The CDR3 sequence is CASSSVKREKSDTQYF. CDR3 bases: TGTGCCAGCAGCTCCGTTAAGCGGGAGAAGTCAGATACGCAGTATTTT.

This clone occurred once. One junction end disagrees with the germline gene, perhaps due to a read error. This CDR3 is also generated by other DNA sequences in the sample. V is TRBV7-3 and J is TRBJ2-5, with D perhaps matching TRBD1 (8 bases). This CDR3 is built from 14 residues. Germline CDR1 SGHTA, CDR2 FQGTGA. CDR3 sequence: CASSLTGGGETQYF. CDR3 DNA sequence: TGTGCCAGCAGCCTAACAGGGGGGGGAGAGACCCAGTACTTC.

The chain recombines TRBV7-4 with TRBJ1-1; a possible D gene is TRBD1 (6 bases). Trimming left V 5 bases short and J 4 bases short, with 14 bases between. The CDR3 has 14 amino acids. The germline V gene encodes CDR1 SGHVT and CDR2 SQSDAQ. CDR3 in DNA: TGTGCCAGCAGCCAGAACAGGGTGAGCACTGAAGCTTTCTTT. Residues: CASSQNRVSTEAFF.

The chain carries TRBV7-9 and TRBJ1-1, with 9 nucleotides matching TRBD1. The ends lost 5 bases at V and 1 base at J; junction bases unmatched: 8. CDR1 is SEHNR and CDR2 is FQNEAQ in the germline V gene (reference sequence). The CDR3 covers 16 residues. The CDR3 DNA is TGTGCCAGCAGCCTAACCGGGACAGGGCCGAACACTGAAGCTTTCTTT. Protein product: CASSLTGTGPNTEAFF.

The gene calls are TRBV7-6 and TRBJ1-4, with D perhaps TRBD1 (5 bases). Between the trimmed V and J ends, which lost 5 bases and 0 bases, there was a span of 7 bases. Germline values: CDR1 SGHVS, CDR2 FNYEAQ. The CDR3 is 14 residues long. The DNA of the CDR3 is TGTGCCAGCAGCCTCAGGGCAACTAATGAAAAACTGTTTTTT. It specifies CASSLRATNEKLFF.